These 12 T cell receptor beta chains originate from one sample sequenced in a study of cytomegalovirus exposure and HLA in healthy donors. The PCR contained 60 Vbeta and 13 Jbeta primers. The method was immunoSEQ multiplex PCR; TCRdb's version includes in-frame clones alone and lacks a portion of them. The sample carries nearly 110,000 clones, just over 70% recorded once. Sequencing was performed on PBMCs. These receptors were obtained from a boy between 10 and 17 years old in good health and CMV-seronegative.

The rearrangement uses TRBV6-5 and TRBJ2-5, with a tentative D call TRBD2 (6 bases). V was shortened by 6 bases and J by 5 bases, with 19 bases between the two germline ends. The germline V gene has CDR1 MNHEY and CDR2 SVGAGI. This CDR3 contains 15 residues. For the CDR3, the DNA is TGTGCCAGCAGAAGGCTGGGGGGTACCGGCGAGACCCAGTACTTC. It yields the protein CASRRLGGTGETQYF.

The V call is TRBV10-3, the J call TRBJ2-1, with TRBD2 matching 7 bases. Germline trimming cut 3 bases from V and 8 bases from J; bases unmatched to any gene: 7. Germline V CDR1 and CDR2: ENHRY, SYGVKD. This CDR3 is 14 amino acids long. The CDR3 reads CAISEGGGVDEQFF. The DNA of the CDR3 is TGTGCCATCAGTGAAGGCGGGGGAGTGGATGAGCAGTTCTTC.

The chain carries TRBV29-1 and TRBJ2-1; D not certain. V was cut by 2 bases and J by 2 bases, with 10 bases left in between. The germline gives CDR1 SQVTM, CDR2 ANQGSEA. This CDR3 spans 14 amino acids. The CDR3 here is CSVESPLTYNEQFF. CDR3 sequence (DNA): TGCAGCGTTGAATCCCCTCTAACCTACAATGAGCAGTTCTTC.

This sequence joins TRBV2 and TRBJ1-6, with D possibly TRBD1 on 6 matching bases. V was cut by 6 bases and J by 7 bases, with 19 bases left in between. The CDR3 is 16 amino acids. Germline V gene lookup returns CDR1 SNHLY and CDR2 FYNNEI. CDR3 sequence (DNA): TGTGCCAGCAGCCCCACCCCACAGGGTCGGAATTCACCCCTCCACTTT. This translates into CASSPTPQGRNSPLHF. Variable domain in full (rest from reference TRBV2 and TRBJ1-6): EPEVTQTPSHQVTQMGQEVILRCVPISNHLYFYWYRQILGQKVEFLVSFYNNEISEKSEIFDDQFSVERPDGSNFTLKIRSTKLEDSAMYFCASSPTPQGRNSPLHFGNGTRLTVT.

V usage is TRBV25-1 and J usage is TRBJ1-6, with 9 bases matching TRBD1. V was pared by 2 bases and J by 13 bases, with 15 bases of the junction left unmatched. The germline V gene encodes CDR1 MGHDK and CDR2 SYGVNS. The CDR3 covers 17 residues. The chain's CDR3 is CASSETGGGAPVGPLHF. The CDR3, as DNA: TGTGCCAGCAGTGAAACAGGGGGCGGGGCCCCGGTCGGGCCCCTCCACTTT.

This clone was picked up a small number of times. The rearrangement uses TRBV5-7 and TRBJ1-1; D unresolved. TRBV5-7 counts as an open reading frame of uncertain function. The V and J ends lost 6 bases and 1 base respectively, with 4 bases between them. The CDR3 contains 11 residues. CDR3 residues: CASTGNTEAFF. The CDR3 coding sequence is TGTGCCAGCACAGGGAACACTGAAGCTTTCTTT.

This clone was recorded a few times. The V gene is TRBV6-1, the J gene TRBJ1-5; tentative D call: TRBD1 (5 bases). Germline CDR1 is MNHNS and CDR2 is SASEGT. This CDR3 has 13 residues. V gave up 5 bases and J gave up 4 bases, with 9 bases separating them. DNA of the CDR3: TGTGCCAGCAGTTCCGACAGAAATCAGCCCCAGCATTTT. Protein product: CASSSDRNQPQHF.

The chain links TRBV2 to TRBJ2-7; D gene uncertain. The V gene lost 6 bases and the J gene lost 6 bases, with 9 bases spanning the gap. CDR1 is SNHLY and CDR2 is FYNNEI in the germline V gene. The CDR3 totals 11 residues. CDR3 in DNA: TGTGCCAGCAGCCCCGTCAGCGAGCAGTACTTC. It codes for CASSPVSEQYF.

The rearrangement uses TRBV15 and TRBJ1-5, with 9 bases fitting TRBD1. The CDR3 is made up of 15 amino acids. CDR1 is LNHNV, CDR2 YYDKDF, per germline (reference sequence). V trimming: 5 bases; J trimming: 7 bases; junction bases outside the gene matches: 9. CDR3 DNA: TGTGCCACCAGCCGACCTGGACAGGGGTCCCAGCCCCAGCATTTT. It is translated as CATSRPGQGSQPQHF.

The CDR3: CASSSQVQGAGYTF. The CDR3 DNA follows: TGTGCCAGCAGCTCGCAGGTACAGGGGGCTGGCTACACCTTC. The chain joins TRBV7-2 to TRBJ1-2; 9 positions match TRBD1. Unmatched junction bases numbered 7, after V lost 4 bases and J lost 7 bases. From germline, CDR1 is SGHTA and CDR2 FQGNSA. This CDR3 is 14 amino acids long.

The genes are TRBV5-1 and TRBJ2-7; D is unresolved. Germline CDR1 is SGHRS and CDR2 is YFSETQ. Trimming cost V 2 bases and J 1 base, with 7 bases left between them. This CDR3 spans 13 amino acids. The CDR3 spells CASSLQSSYEQYF. CDR3 DNA: TGCGCCAGCAGCTTACAGTCTTCCTACGAGCAGTACTTC.

The chain is built from TRBV29-1 and TRBJ1-2; TRBD1 matches at 7 bases. The ends lost 6 bases at V and 0 bases at J; junction bases unmatched: 4. CDR1 and CDR2 from the germline V gene are SQVTM and ANQGSEA. This CDR3 has 13 amino acids. The CDR3 region has the DNA TGCAGCGTGGGACAGCTTGCTAACTATGGCTACACCTTC. It codes for CSVGQLANYGYTF.